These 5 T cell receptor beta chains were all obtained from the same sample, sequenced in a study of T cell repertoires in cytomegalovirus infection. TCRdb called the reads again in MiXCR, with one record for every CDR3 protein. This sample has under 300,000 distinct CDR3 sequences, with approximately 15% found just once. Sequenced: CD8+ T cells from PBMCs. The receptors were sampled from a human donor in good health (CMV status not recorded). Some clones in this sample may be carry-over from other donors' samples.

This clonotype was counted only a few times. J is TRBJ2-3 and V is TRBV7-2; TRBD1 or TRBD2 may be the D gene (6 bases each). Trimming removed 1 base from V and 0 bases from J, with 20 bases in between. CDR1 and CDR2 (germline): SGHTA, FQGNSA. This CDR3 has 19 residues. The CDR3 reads CASSLEGGRPISSTDTQYF. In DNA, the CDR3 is TGTGCCAGCAGCTTAGAAGGGGGGCGACCCATCTCAAGCACAGATACGCAGTATTTT.

The CDR3 DNA reads as TGTGCCAGCAGCCCCAGGACAGTCCAAGAGACCCAGTACTTC. It yields the protein CASSPRTVQETQYF. This chain uses TRBV11-2 with TRBJ2-5; D is possibly TRBD1 (6 bases). This CDR3 comprises 14 residues. Germline V lookup: CDR1 SGHAT, CDR2 FQNNGV. V was cut by 5 bases and J by 1 base, with 11 bases left in between.

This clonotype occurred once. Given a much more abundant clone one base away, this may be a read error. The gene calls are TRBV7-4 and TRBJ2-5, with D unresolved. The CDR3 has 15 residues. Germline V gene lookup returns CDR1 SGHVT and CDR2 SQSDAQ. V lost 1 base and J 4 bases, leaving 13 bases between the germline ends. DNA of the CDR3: TGTGCCAGCAGCTTAGAACCAGCGACCTTAGAGACCCAGTACTTC. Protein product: CASSLEPATLETQYF.

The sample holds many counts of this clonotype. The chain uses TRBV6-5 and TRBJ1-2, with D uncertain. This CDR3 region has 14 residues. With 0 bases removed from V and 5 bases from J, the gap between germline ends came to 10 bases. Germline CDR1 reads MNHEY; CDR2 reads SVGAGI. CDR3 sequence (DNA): TGTGCCAGCAGTTACTCGTCCGGATCATATGGCTACACCTTC. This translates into CASSYSSGSYGYTF.

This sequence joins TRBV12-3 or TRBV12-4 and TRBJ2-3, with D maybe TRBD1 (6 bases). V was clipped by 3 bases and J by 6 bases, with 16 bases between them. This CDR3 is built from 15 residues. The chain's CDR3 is CASSFYVGAWDTQYF. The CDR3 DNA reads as TGTGCCAGCAGTTTTTATGTGGGGGCGTGGGATACGCAGTATTTT.